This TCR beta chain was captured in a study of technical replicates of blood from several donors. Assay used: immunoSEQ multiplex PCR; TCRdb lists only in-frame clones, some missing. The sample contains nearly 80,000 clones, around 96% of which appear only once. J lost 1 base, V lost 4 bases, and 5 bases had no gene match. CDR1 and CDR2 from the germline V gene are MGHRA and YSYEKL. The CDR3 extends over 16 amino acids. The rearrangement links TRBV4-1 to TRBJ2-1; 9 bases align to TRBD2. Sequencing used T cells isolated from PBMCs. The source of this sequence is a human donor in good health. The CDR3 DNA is TGCGCCAGCAGCCTAGCGGGAGCGGGATCCTACAATGAGCAGTTCTTC. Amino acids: CASSLAGAGSYNEQFF.